One sample yielded the 30 T cell receptor beta chains listed below, sequenced in a study of cytomegalovirus exposure and HLA in healthy donors. The PCR employed 60 Vbeta primers together with 13 Jbeta primers. Method: immunoSEQ multiplex PCR; TCRdb's copy keeps in-frame clones and lacks some. Its listing shows over 40,000 clones. Sequenced: PBMCs. These receptors all stem from a woman aged 40 to 49 in good health and CMV-seronegative.

A note on this clone: In the same sample, other DNA sequences code for this CDR3. The chain links TRBV9 to TRBJ1-2, with TRBD1 matching 7 bases. Unmatched junction bases numbered 6, after V lost 6 bases and J lost 4 bases. Germline V lookup: CDR1 SGDLS, CDR2 YYNGEE. The CDR3 has 13 residues. The CDR3 loop is CASNSRDSYGYTF. CDR3 coding DNA: TGTGCCAGCAACTCAAGGGACAGCTATGGCTACACCTTC. Full variable domain (outside the CDR3, taken from reference TRBV9 and TRBJ1-2): DSGVTQTPKHLITATGQRVTLRCSPRSGDLSVYWYQQSLDQGLQFLIQYYNGEERAKGNILERFSAQQFPDLHSELNLSSLELGDSALYFCASNSRDSYGYTFGSGTRLTVV.

The chain's CDR3 is CASSSKTGGGEKLFF. DNA for the CDR3: TGTGCCAGCAGCTCGAAGACAGGGGGCGGCGAAAAACTGTTTTTT. This chain links TRBV11-3 with TRBJ1-4; TRBD1 aligns across 10 bases. V dropped 4 bases and J dropped 8; count of bases not matched to a gene: 7. Germline V gene sequence: CDR1 SGHNT, CDR2 YENEEA. The CDR3 length is 15 residues.

The chain couples TRBV7-2 to TRBJ2-5; TRBD2 matches 10 bases. V lost 4 bases to trimming and J lost 5 bases; unmatched junction nucleotides: 7. Germline V lookup: CDR1 SGHTA, CDR2 FQGNSA. The CDR3 loop spans 15 amino acids. The CDR3 is CASSYQAGGPETQYF. CDR3 DNA: TGTGCCAGCAGCTACCAAGCGGGGGGGCCTGAGACCCAGTACTTC.

The chain is built from TRBV2 and TRBJ1-2; 7 positions match TRBD1. Trimming took 9 bases from V and 0 from J; bases not matched to a gene: 4. Germline V CDR1 and CDR2: SNHLY, FYNNEI. The CDR3 has 13 residues. The CDR3 spells CASLGQANYGYTF. As DNA, the CDR3 is TGTGCCAGTCTCGGACAGGCTAACTATGGCTACACCTTC.

The V gene is TRBV4-1, the J gene TRBJ1-5; D possibly corresponds to TRBD1 (6 bases). Trimming cost V 0 bases and J 7 bases, with 7 bases left between them. This CDR3 region has 13 residues. Per the germline V gene, CDR1 is MGHRA and CDR2 is YSYEKL. This chain's CDR3 is CASSQEGAQPQHF. The DNA for the CDR3 is TGCGCCAGCAGCCAAGAGGGGGCACAGCCCCAGCATTTT.

The chain carries TRBV30 and TRBJ1-1; D gene unclear. This CDR3 has 14 residues. Germline V lookup: CDR1 GTSNPN, CDR2 SVGIG (reference sequence). V lost 4 bases to trimming and J lost 2 bases, with 14 bases between them. As DNA, the CDR3 is TGTGCCTGGAACCGGGAGTCTCCTAACACTGAAGCTTTCTTT. Amino acid sequence: CAWNRESPNTEAFF.

The V and J genes are TRBV7-2 and TRBJ2-5, with D tentatively TRBD2 (6 bases). Deletions cut 5 bases from V and 5 bases from J, with 15 bases between. The germline V gene has CDR1 SGHTA and CDR2 FQGNSA. The CDR3 extends over 14 amino acids. CDR3 region: CASSPTRAGETQYF. CDR3 DNA sequence: TGTGCCAGCAGCCCTACGAGGGCGGGGGAGACCCAGTACTTC. Using reference TRBV7-2 and TRBJ2-5 for the parts outside the CDR3, the full variable domain is GAGVSQSPSNKVTEKGKDVELRCDPISGHTALYWYRQSLGQGLEFLIYFQGNSAPDKSGLPSDRFSAERTGGSVSTLTIQRTQQEDSAVYLCASSPTRAGETQYFGPGTRLLVL.

The J gene is TRBJ2-4, the V gene TRBV30; TRBD2 aligns across 7 bases. Germline V gene lookup returns CDR1 GTSNPN and CDR2 SVGIG (reference sequence). The V segment lost 4 bases and the J segment 6 bases; nucleotides outside the gene matches: 3. The CDR3 contains 12 residues. The DNA of the CDR3 is TGTGCCTGGACCCCGGGGGGAAACATTCAGTACTTC. Translated: CAWTPGGNIQYF.

The CDR3 reads CSVAPGNTEAFF. As DNA, the CDR3 is TGCAGCGTCGCACCGGGGAACACTGAAGCTTTCTTT. The chain carries TRBV29-1 and TRBJ1-1; no clear D. The germline gives CDR1 SQVTM, CDR2 ANQGSEA. Trimming cost V 6 bases and J 1 base, with 9 bases left between them. CDR3 length: 12 amino acids.

The chain is built from TRBV6-1 and TRBJ2-1; 7 bases map to TRBD2. Trimming cost V 0 bases and J 4 bases; bases outside gene matches: 6. Germline CDR1 MNHNS, CDR2 SASEGT. The CDR3 consists of 16 residues. The CDR3 reads CASSEAGLAAYNEQFF. CDR3 nucleotide sequence: TGTGCCAGCAGTGAAGCAGGGCTAGCGGCGTACAATGAGCAGTTCTTC.

The rearrangement joins TRBV5-1 to TRBJ2-3; D unclear. The CDR3 runs 14 residues. The germline V and J ends were trimmed by 6 bases and 0 bases, with 11 bases remaining between them. CDR1 is SGHRS, CDR2 YFSETQ, per germline. CDR3 in DNA: TGCGCCAGCACGGTTAACCCTAGCACAGATACGCAGTATTTT. It is translated as CASTVNPSTDTQYF.

Worth noting for this clone: At one end the junction does not follow the germline gene, possibly because of a read error. This chain's CDR3 is CASSSGTGGSHEQYF. Here the CDR3 DNA reads TGTGCCAGCAGTAGTGGGACAGGGGGCTCCCACGAGCAGTACTTC. The gene calls are TRBV6-5 and TRBJ2-7; 12 bases fit TRBD1. CDR1 is MNHEY, CDR2 SVGAGI, per germline. This CDR3 has 15 residues.

This chain uses TRBV5-4 with TRBJ2-1, with D hard to call. Germline CDR1 reads SGHNT; CDR2 reads YYREEE (reference sequence). V was clipped by 4 bases and J by 10 bases, with 12 bases between them. The CDR3 length is 12 residues. The CDR3 region is CASSPPGREQFF. The CDR3 nucleotides read TGTGCCAGCAGCCCCCCCGGCAGGGAGCAGTTCTTC.

This chain uses TRBV5-4 with TRBJ2-7, with 8 nucleotides matching TRBD2. Per germline, CDR1 SGHNT and CDR2 YYREEE (reference sequence). The ends lost 0 bases at V and 6 bases at J; junction bases unmatched: 11. CDR3 length equals 16 residues. The CDR3 nucleotides read TGTGCCAGCAGCTTGGGTGGGGCCGGGAGGGACTCCGAGCAGTACTTC. Translating gives CASSLGGAGRDSEQYF.

V usage is TRBV5-4 and J usage is TRBJ1-5, with a tentative D call TRBD1 (5 bases). Trimming stripped 0 bases from V and 7 bases from J, with 14 bases between. From germline, CDR1 is SGHNT and CDR2 YYREEE (reference sequence). There are 15 residues in the CDR3. CDR3 sequence: CASSLAPGGVQPQHF. In DNA form, the CDR3 reads TGTGCCAGCAGCTTGGCCCCGGGGGGGGTACAGCCCCAGCATTTT.

Remarks on this clone: One end of the junction varies from germline; a read error may be responsible. The rearrangement joins TRBV2 to TRBJ1-1; maybe TRBD1 (5 bases). The length of the CDR3 is 13 residues. Per germline, CDR1 SNHLY and CDR2 FYNNEI. CDR3: CASSLEGRTEDFF. The CDR3 DNA is TGTGCCAGCAGTTTGGAGGGGCGAACTGAAGATTTCTTT.

This chain uses TRBV29-1 with TRBJ1-2; tentative D call: TRBD1 (6 bases). The CDR3 totals 14 residues. Germline V gene data show CDR1 as SQVTM and CDR2 as ANQGSEA. Trimming shortened V by 3 bases and J by 7 bases, and 18 bases separated the two germline ends. The CDR3 protein is CSVDSMGALSGYTF. The CDR3 DNA reads as TGCAGCGTTGATTCGATGGGGGCACTCAGTGGCTACACCTTC. The whole variable domain, remainder taken from reference TRBV29-1 and TRBJ1-2, is SAVISQKPSRDICQRGTSLTIQCQVDSQVTMMFWYRQQPGQSLTLIATANQGSEATYESGFVIDKFPISRPNLTFSTLTVSNMSPEDSSIYLCSVDSMGALSGYTFGSGTRLTVV.

Remarks on this clone: Within the sample, other DNA sequences also encode this same CDR3. This chain connects TRBV11-3 to TRBJ2-3, with 9 bases lining up with TRBD2. The CDR3 consists of 16 residues. Trimming at V came to 0 bases and at J to 8 bases, leaving 9 bases not matched to a gene. The germline V gene encodes CDR1 SGHNT and CDR2 YENEEA. The CDR3 nucleotides are TGTGCCAGCAGCTTAGATTACGGCGGGAGGGAGGCTACGCAGTATTTT. The encoded protein is CASSLDYGGREATQYF.

The chain links TRBV11-3 to TRBJ2-2, with D possibly matching TRBD1 (5 bases). V lost 3 bases to trimming and J lost 7 bases, with 9 bases between them. CDR3 length: 13 residues. Germline V gene data show CDR1 as SGHNT and CDR2 as YENEEA. The chain's CDR3 is CASSFGQVGELFF. Here the CDR3 DNA reads TGTGCCAGCAGCTTCGGACAAGTCGGGGAGCTGTTTTTT.

As to this clone: One end of the junction varies from germline; a read error may be responsible. The same CDR3 can be traced to other DNA sequences in this sample. CDR3 loop: CASSRRPAGDNEQFF. Here the CDR3 DNA reads TGTGCTAGCAGTCGTAGGCCGGCGGGAGACAATGAGCAGTTCTTC. V is TRBV9 and J is TRBJ2-1, with TRBD2 matching over 7 bases. Germline values: CDR1 SGDLS, CDR2 YYNGEE. CDR3 length equals 15 residues.

The rearrangement joins TRBV5-1 to TRBJ2-3; TRBD2 aligns across 8 bases. Trimming cost V 3 bases and J 0 bases; bases outside gene matches: 6. CDR1 SGHRS and CDR2 YFSETQ come from the germline V gene. This CDR3 comprises 16 residues. The DNA of the CDR3 is TGCGCCAGCAGCTCCACTAGCGGAATGAGCACAGATACGCAGTATTTT. Its translation: CASSSTSGMSTDTQYF.

Concerning this clone: This same CDR3 is encoded by further DNA sequences in the sample. This chain connects TRBV30 to TRBJ2-5; 11 nucleotides agree with TRBD2. V dropped 3 bases and J dropped 3; count of bases not matched to a gene: 3. Looked up from germline, CDR1 is GTSNPN and CDR2 is SVGIG (reference sequence). This CDR3 contains 14 residues. The DNA of the CDR3 is TGTGCCTGGAGCGAGGGACTAGCGGAAGAGACCCAGTACTTC. Protein sequence: CAWSEGLAEETQYF.

The chain employs TRBV19 and TRBJ1-2; D gene uncertain. V lost 0 bases and J lost 2, with 10 bases in between. Germline values: CDR1 LNHDA, CDR2 SQIVND (reference sequence). The CDR3 contains 15 residues. DNA for the CDR3: TGTGCCAGTAGTATAGATCGAGAAGTAAACTATGGCTACACCTTC. It is translated as CASSIDREVNYGYTF. The variable domain in full, with the rest retrieved from reference TRBV19 and TRBJ1-2, is DGGITQSPKYLFRKEGQNVTLSCEQNLNHDAMYWYRQDPGQGLRLIYYSQIVNDFQKGDIAEGYSVSREKKESFPLTVTSAQKNPTAFYLCASSIDREVNYGYTFGSGTRLTVV.

The chain joins TRBV5-4 to TRBJ2-1, with 8 nucleotides matching TRBD2. This CDR3 has 17 amino acids. Germline V gives CDR1 SGHNT, CDR2 YYREEE (reference sequence). The trim removed 4 bases at V and 0 bases at J, leaving 9 bases unmatched. CDR3 coding DNA: TGTGCCAGCAGCCCGCGGACTAGCTCGGACTCCTACAATGAGCAGTTCTTC. This sequence encodes CASSPRTSSDSYNEQFF.

Note on this clone: Different DNA sequences within this sample yield the same CDR3. The gene calls are TRBV5-1 and TRBJ2-3; D uncertain. Trimming removed 3 bases from V and 2 bases from J, with 7 bases in between. The CDR3 runs 13 residues. Looked up from germline, CDR1 is SGHRS and CDR2 is YFSETQ. The CDR3 nucleotides are TGCGCCAGCAGCTCCTCCCCCACAGATACGCAGTATTTT. It encodes CASSSSPTDTQYF.

The genes are TRBV9 and TRBJ2-7; D perhaps matches TRBD1 (6 bases). Germline values: CDR1 SGDLS, CDR2 YYNGEE. V lost 0 bases to trimming and J lost 4 bases, with 11 bases between them. CDR3 length equals 14 residues. Written as DNA, the CDR3 is TGTGCCAGCAGCGTAGGGGGGCAGGGATACGAGCAGTACTTC. Encoded protein: CASSVGGQGYEQYF.

The rearrangement uses TRBV30 and TRBJ2-7; possibly TRBD1 for D (5 bases). CDR1 GTSNPN and CDR2 SVGIG come from the germline V gene (reference sequence). Trimming took 0 bases from V and 4 from J, leaving 7 bases between them. The CDR3 consists of 12 residues. The CDR3 nucleotides read TGTGCCTGGAGTGTAGGGGCATACGAGCAGTACTTC. Translation: CAWSVGAYEQYF.

Frequency places this clone as medium-sized (0.01 to 0.1%). The chain recombines TRBV7-9 with TRBJ1-1; D might be TRBD1 (5 bases). The CDR3 runs 14 residues. The ends were cut back, 4 bases at V and 10 bases at J, with 19 bases in the middle. Germline values: CDR1 SEHNR, CDR2 FQNEAQ (reference sequence). The CDR3 region is CASSSYHRRVAAFF. The CDR3 region has the DNA TGTGCCAGCAGCTCGTATCACAGGCGCGTGGCAGCTTTCTTT. Variable domain in full (rest from reference TRBV7-9 and TRBJ1-1): DTGVSQNPRHKITKRGQNVTFRCDPISEHNRLYWYRQTLGQGPEFLTYFQNEAQLEKSRLLSDRFSAERPKGSFSTLEIQRTEQGDSAMYLCASSSYHRRVAAFFGQGTRLTVV.

This sequence joins TRBV11-2 and TRBJ2-5; TRBD1 is a possible D gene (5 bases). The V end lost 0 bases, the J end lost 4 bases, and 9 bases lay between the germline ends. The germline V gene encodes CDR1 SGHAT and CDR2 FQNNGV. CDR3 size: 14 residues. The CDR3 protein is CASSLDRGRETQYF. The DNA of the CDR3 is TGTGCCAGCAGCTTAGATAGGGGCAGAGAGACCCAGTACTTC.

This chain links TRBV29-1 with TRBJ1-1; TRBD1 aligns across 7 bases. Unmatched junction bases numbered 8, after V lost 6 bases and J lost 4 bases. This CDR3 spans 13 amino acids. CDR1 and CDR2 (germline): SQVTM, ANQGSEA. The CDR3 region is CSVATPGGTEAFF. CDR3 bases: TGCAGCGTCGCAACCCCAGGGGGCACTGAAGCTTTCTTT.